There are many counts of the clone carrying this T cell receptor beta chain. What it binds is not known. This sample stems from a study of early T cells in non-severe SARS-CoV-2 infection. For the study at large: Sequencing targeted bulk RNA from unsorted whole blood, leaving chains unpaired. The study's findings and limits: VDJdb matching, biased toward anti-spike CD8 responses, missed private and CD4 specificities.

Individual cDNA molecules were tagged with unique molecular identifiers, the study reported. TCRdb analysed the 5' RACE reads with MiXCR anew, one entry per CDR3 protein. The table lists under 20,000 distinct CDR3 sequences, approximately 5.4% of them singletons, with over 5.5% in the top ten. CDR3 length equals 14 residues. Germline CDR1 reads SGHRS; CDR2 reads YFSETQ. The junction had 2 bases not matched to a gene; V was cut back by 0 bases and J by 4 bases. Specimen: whole blood. The V call is TRBV5-1, the J call TRBJ2-7, with 9 bases fitting TRBD1. This sequence originates from an adult who was a healthcare worker with PCR-confirmed SARS-CoV-2 infection or an uninfected control (not recorded which). The CDR3 DNA sequence: TGCGCCAGCAGCTTGGACGGACAGGGGTACGAGCAGTACTTC. The encoded protein is CASSLDGQGYEQYF. The entire variable domain, with the rest obtained from reference TRBV5-1 and TRBJ2-7, is as follows: KAGVTQTPRYLIKTRGQQVTLSCSPISGHRSVSWYQQTPGQGLQFLFEYFSETQRNKGNFPGRFSGRQFSNSRSEMNVSTLELGDSALYLCASSLDGQGYEQYFGPGTRLTVT.